This is a list of T cell receptor beta chains from one sample in a study of shared clonotypes between healthy human individuals. This table comes from immunoSEQ multiplex PCR, and its TCRdb copy is limited to in-frame clones, with some not included. Of some 500,000 clones listed, 79% are singletons. Input material: PBMCs. These receptors were obtained from a woman in her forties in good health. Some clones in this sample may be carry-over from other donors' samples. The CDR3 runs from the conserved cysteine through the conserved F or W. Each record gives: V gene, D gene, clone size, J gene, CDR3 protein, CDR3 DNA. A D gene is named only where the DNA matches it firmly. Some rows have no size entry. The others give once, few or many, or a class for an expanded clone.

v_gene: TRBV7-3; d_gene: TRBD2; abundance: once; j_gene: TRBJ2-3; CDR3aa: CASSRAISGGRAFSTDTQYF; CDR3nt: TGTGCCAGCAGCCGCGCAATCTCTGGAGGGAGGGCCTTCAGCACAGATACGCAGTATTTT
v_gene: TRBV4-1; d_gene: TRBD2; abundance: NA; j_gene: TRBJ2-2; CDR3aa: CASSHSGRGNTGELFF; CDR3nt: TGCGCCAGCAGCCACAGCGGGAGGGGGAACACCGGGGAGCTGTTTTTT
v_gene: TRBV18; d_gene: TRBD2; abundance: NA; j_gene: TRBJ2-2; CDR3aa: CASSLRTSGTNTGELFF; CDR3nt: TGTGCCAGCTCACTTCGGACTAGCGGGACGAACACCGGGGAGCTGTTTTTT
v_gene: TRBV28; d_gene: TRBD1; abundance: few; j_gene: TRBJ2-1; CDR3aa: CASSRRTGRIDEQFF; CDR3nt: TGTGCCAGCAGCCGTAGGACAGGGAGAATCGATGAGCAGTTCTTC
v_gene: TRBV18; d_gene: NA; abundance: NA; j_gene: TRBJ2-5; CDR3aa: CASSPESETQYF; CDR3nt: TGTGCCAGCTCACCAGAGTCGGAGACCCAGTACTTC
v_gene: TRBV7-9; d_gene: TRBD2; abundance: NA; j_gene: TRBJ2-3; CDR3aa: CASSLATSGSTDTQYF; CDR3nt: TGTGCCAGCAGCTTAGCTACTAGCGGTAGCACAGATACGCAGTATTTT
v_gene: TRBV6-6; d_gene: NA; abundance: NA; j_gene: TRBJ1-2; CDR3aa: CASSYRFDRGYTF; CDR3nt: TGTGCCAGCAGTTACCGATTCGACAGAGGCTACACCTTC
v_gene: TRBV28; d_gene: TRBD1; abundance: NA; j_gene: TRBJ1-5; CDR3aa: CASSLCCGRGSNQPQHF; CDR3nt: TGTGCCAGCAGTTTATGCTGCGGCAGGGGGAGCAATCAGCCCCAGCATTTT
v_gene: TRBV18; d_gene: NA; abundance: NA; j_gene: TRBJ1-4; CDR3aa: CASSPRGQESEKLFF; CDR3nt: TGTGCCAGCTCACCACGGGGGCAGGAGAGTGAAAAACTGTTTTTT
v_gene: TRBV5-1; d_gene: NA; abundance: many; j_gene: TRBJ1-1; CDR3aa: CASSLEGRGNTEAFF; CDR3nt: TGCGCCAGCAGCTTGGAGGGCAGAGGGAACACTGAAGCTTTCTTT
v_gene: TRBV27; d_gene: NA; abundance: NA; j_gene: TRBJ2-7; CDR3aa: CASSLSGARRTYEQYF; CDR3nt: TGTGCCAGCAGTTTATCTGGGGCCCGGCGGACCTACGAGCAGTACTTC
v_gene: TRBV9; d_gene: NA; abundance: NA; j_gene: TRBJ2-1; CDR3aa: CASSVSSGMFNEQFF; CDR3nt: TGTGCCAGCAGCGTAAGTTCGGGGATGTTCAATGAGCAGTTCTTC
v_gene: TRBV29-1; d_gene: NA; abundance: once; j_gene: TRBJ2-7; CDR3aa: CSAEGVSYEQYF; CDR3nt: TGCAGCGCCGAGGGGGTAAGCTACGAGCAGTACTTC
v_gene: TRBV2; d_gene: NA; abundance: NA; j_gene: TRBJ2-2; CDR3aa: CASSGAGVGLIGELFF; CDR3nt: TGTGCCAGCTCCGGGGCAGGGGTCGGTCTCATCGGGGAGCTGTTTTTT
v_gene: TRBV9; d_gene: TRBD1; abundance: NA; j_gene: TRBJ2-7; CDR3aa: CASSANRDRRYEQYF; CDR3nt: TGTGCCAGCAGCGCCAACCGGGACAGGCGCTACGAGCAGTACTTC
v_gene: TRBV30; d_gene: NA; abundance: NA; j_gene: TRBJ2-1; CDR3aa: CAWSVAGGEQFF; CDR3nt: TGTGCCTGGAGTGTAGCTGGGGGTGAGCAGTTCTTC
v_gene: TRBV4-3; d_gene: TRBD1; abundance: NA; j_gene: TRBJ2-6; CDR3aa: CASSQETGGAGLGANVLTF; CDR3nt: TGCGCCAGCAGCCAGGAGACAGGGGGCGCGGGTCTTGGGGCCAACGTCCTGACTTTC
v_gene: TRBV4-2; d_gene: TRBD2; abundance: NA; j_gene: TRBJ2-5; CDR3aa: CASSQGVAGGRETQYF; CDR3nt: TGTGCCAGCAGCCAAGGGGTAGCGGGAGGGCGAGAGACCCAGTACTTC
v_gene: TRBV19; d_gene: TRBD1; abundance: NA; j_gene: TRBJ2-7; CDR3aa: CASSDEGQGLYEQYF; CDR3nt: TGTGCCAGTAGCGACGAAGGACAGGGACTCTACGAGCAGTACTTC
v_gene: TRBV4-1; d_gene: TRBD2; abundance: NA; j_gene: TRBJ2-1; CDR3aa: CASSQDPAGVSEQFF; CDR3nt: TGCGCCAGCAGCCAAGACCCGGCGGGAGTTAGTGAGCAGTTCTTC
v_gene: TRBV7-4; d_gene: TRBD1; abundance: NA; j_gene: TRBJ2-7; CDR3aa: CASSLRQGSSYEQYF; CDR3nt: TGTGCCAGCAGCCTTCGACAGGGGAGCTCCTACGAGCAGTACTTC
v_gene: TRBV19; d_gene: TRBD1; abundance: NA; j_gene: TRBJ1-1; CDR3aa: CASSDRGRSEDRNTEAFF; CDR3nt: TGTGCCAGTAGTGACAGGGGGCGTAGTGAGGACCGGAACACTGAAGCTTTCTTT
v_gene: TRBV30; d_gene: NA; abundance: few; j_gene: TRBJ1-1; CDR3aa: CAWSGGLGTEAFF; CDR3nt: TGTGCCTGGAGTGGGGGTTTGGGCACTGAAGCTTTCTTT
v_gene: TRBV19; d_gene: TRBD1; abundance: NA; j_gene: TRBJ2-7; CDR3aa: CASSTRTGGKREQYF; CDR3nt: TGTGCCAGTAGTACGAGGACAGGGGGTAAACGCGAGCAGTACTTC
v_gene: TRBV28; d_gene: NA; abundance: once; j_gene: TRBJ2-3; CDR3aa: CASSPIPPGLPSTDTQYF; CDR3nt: TGTGCCAGCAGCCCTATACCACCGGGACTTCCTAGCACAGATACGCAGTATTTT
v_gene: TRBV30; d_gene: NA; abundance: NA; j_gene: TRBJ2-1; CDR3aa: CAWEVDSSYNEQFF; CDR3nt: TGTGCCTGGGAAGTCGACAGCTCCTACAATGAGCAGTTCTTC
v_gene: TRBV4-2; d_gene: TRBD1; abundance: NA; j_gene: TRBJ1-2; CDR3aa: CASSRGTGGMDGYTF; CDR3nt: TGTGCCAGCAGCCGGGGGACAGGCGGCATGGATGGCTACACCTTC
v_gene: TRBV4-1; d_gene: TRBD1; abundance: NA; j_gene: TRBJ1-2; CDR3aa: CASSPIPGQGIAADYGYTF; CDR3nt: TGCGCCAGCAGCCCAATTCCGGGACAGGGTATCGCCGCGGACTATGGCTACACCTTC
v_gene: TRBV25-1; d_gene: NA; abundance: few; j_gene: TRBJ2-2; CDR3aa: CASSEGGPHTGELFF; CDR3nt: TGTGCCAGCAGTGAAGGAGGACCGCACACCGGGGAGCTGTTTTTT
v_gene: TRBV15; d_gene: TRBD1; abundance: NA; j_gene: TRBJ2-1; CDR3aa: CATSRAGYRGNEQFF; CDR3nt: TGTGCCACCAGCAGAGCTGGCTACAGGGGCAATGAGCAGTTCTTC
v_gene: TRBV2; d_gene: TRBD1; abundance: NA; j_gene: TRBJ1-4; CDR3aa: CASSERQGGIGEKLFF; CDR3nt: TGTGCCAGCAGTGAAAGACAGGGGGGAATCGGTGAAAAACTGTTTTTT
v_gene: TRBV19; d_gene: NA; abundance: NA; j_gene: TRBJ2-2; CDR3aa: CASSTILGRGTSNTGELFF; CDR3nt: TGTGCCAGTAGTACTATTCTAGGCAGGGGGACTTCGAACACCGGGGAGCTGTTTTTT
v_gene: TRBV7-2; d_gene: NA; abundance: NA; j_gene: TRBJ2-7; CDR3aa: CASSPPVSSYEQYF; CDR3nt: TGTGCCAGCAGCCCGCCCGTAAGCTCCTACGAGCAGTACTTC
v_gene: TRBV5-4; d_gene: NA; abundance: NA; j_gene: TRBJ2-7; CDR3aa: CASSSNTRTVYEQYF; CDR3nt: TGTGCCAGCAGCTCCAACACCCGTACTGTTTACGAGCAGTACTTC
v_gene: TRBV7-8; d_gene: NA; abundance: few; j_gene: TRBJ2-5; CDR3aa: CASSLVEEQETQYF; CDR3nt: TGTGCCAGCAGCTTAGTTGAGGAACAGGAGACCCAGTACTTC
v_gene: TRBV10-3; d_gene: NA; abundance: NA; j_gene: TRBJ2-3; CDR3aa: CAISVGATDTQYF; CDR3nt: TGTGCCATCAGTGTCGGGGCCACAGATACGCAGTATTTT
v_gene: TRBV2; d_gene: NA; abundance: NA; j_gene: TRBJ2-2; CDR3aa: CASSEIREGELFF; CDR3nt: TGTGCCAGCAGTGAAATCCGCGAGGGGGAGCTGTTTTTT
v_gene: TRBV6-1; d_gene: NA; abundance: NA; j_gene: TRBJ1-2; CDR3aa: CASRLRTDDYGYTF; CDR3nt: TGTGCCAGCAGGTTAAGGACGGACGACTATGGCTACACCTTC
v_gene: TRBV14; d_gene: TRBD1; abundance: NA; j_gene: TRBJ1-2; CDR3aa: CASSQTGTDYGYTF; CDR3nt: TGTGCCAGCAGCCAAACCGGGACAGACTATGGCTACACCTTC
v_gene: TRBV6-4; d_gene: NA; abundance: NA; j_gene: TRBJ2-1; CDR3aa: CAKGRRASANNEQFF; CDR3nt: TGTGCCAAAGGCCGGAGGGCTAGCGCCAACAATGAGCAGTTCTTC
v_gene: TRBV7-9; d_gene: NA; abundance: NA; j_gene: TRBJ1-4; CDR3aa: CASSLGQPGEKLFF; CDR3nt: TGTGCCAGCAGCTTAGGCCAACCCGGGGAAAAACTGTTTTTT
v_gene: TRBV19; d_gene: TRBD2; abundance: once; j_gene: TRBJ2-2; CDR3aa: CASRSGGRASGELFF; CDR3nt: TGTGCCAGTAGGTCGGGTGGGAGGGCCTCCGGGGAGCTGTTTTTT
v_gene: TRBV7-3; d_gene: NA; abundance: few; j_gene: TRBJ2-7; CDR3aa: CASSAEDFTEQYF; CDR3nt: TGTGCCAGCAGCGCCGAGGATTTTACCGAGCAGTACTTC
v_gene: TRBV29-1; d_gene: NA; abundance: NA; j_gene: TRBJ2-7; CDR3aa: CSVGQTSYEQYF; CDR3nt: TGCAGCGTTGGTCAGACCTCCTACGAGCAGTACTTC
v_gene: TRBV5-1; d_gene: NA; abundance: few; j_gene: TRBJ1-2; CDR3aa: CASSFLGGDYGYTF; CDR3nt: TGCGCCAGCAGCTTTCTCGGGGGAGACTATGGCTACACCTTC
v_gene: TRBV7-9; d_gene: NA; abundance: NA; j_gene: TRBJ1-5; CDR3aa: CASSFSSNQPQHF; CDR3nt: TGTGCCAGCAGCTTTAGTAGCAATCAGCCCCAGCATTTT
v_gene: TRBV18; d_gene: NA; abundance: NA; j_gene: TRBJ2-3; CDR3aa: CASSRHFASTDTQYF; CDR3nt: TGTGCCAGCTCACGGCACTTCGCTAGCACAGATACGCAGTATTTT
v_gene: TRBV10-3; d_gene: TRBD1; abundance: many; j_gene: TRBJ1-1; CDR3aa: CAISGGTGLEAFF; CDR3nt: TGTGCCATATCAGGGGGGACAGGGCTTGAAGCTTTCTTT
v_gene: TRBV9; d_gene: NA; abundance: NA; j_gene: TRBJ2-1; CDR3aa: CASSVTGLNEQFF; CDR3nt: TGTGCCAGCAGCGTAACAGGGTTAAATGAGCAGTTCTTC
v_gene: TRBV11-3; d_gene: NA; abundance: NA; j_gene: TRBJ2-5; CDR3aa: CASSLELGETQYF; CDR3nt: TGTGCCAGCAGCTTAGAGCTCGGCGAGACCCAGTACTTC
v_gene: TRBV5-4; d_gene: TRBD1; abundance: NA; j_gene: TRBJ2-3; CDR3aa: CASSTGTDATDTQYF; CDR3nt: TGTGCCAGCAGCACCGGGACAGACGCCACAGATACGCAGTATTTT
v_gene: TRBV7-2; d_gene: NA; abundance: NA; j_gene: TRBJ2-7; CDR3aa: CASSFIYYEQYF; CDR3nt: TGTGCCAGCAGCTTCATTTATTACGAGCAGTACTTC
v_gene: TRBV29-1; d_gene: NA; abundance: NA; j_gene: TRBJ2-6; CDR3aa: CSVAGLSGANVLTF; CDR3nt: TGCAGCGTTGCGGGGCTCTCTGGGGCCAACGTCCTGACTTTC
v_gene: TRBV7-9; d_gene: NA; abundance: once; j_gene: TRBJ2-1; CDR3aa: CASSDREAYNEQFF; CDR3nt: TGTGCCAGCAGCGACAGGGAGGCGTACAATGAGCAGTTCTTC
v_gene: TRBV2; d_gene: NA; abundance: many; j_gene: TRBJ2-7; CDR3aa: CASSEAGYSYEQYF; CDR3nt: TGTGCCAGCAGTGAGGCAGGTTATTCCTACGAGCAGTACTTC